This T cell receptor (beta chain) was sequenced for a study of monozygotic twins with inflammatory bowel disease. Study conclusions and caveats: Findings did not support one strong IBD-associated signal or clonotype.

Germline-derived CDR1 and CDR2 are MNHEY and SVGAGI. The CDR3 has 15 amino acids. Whole blood that had not undergone T cell sorting provided the isolated total RNA. A note on this clonotype: The antigen is not known.

Used for each TCR library was approximately 3.5 ug of total RNA. Both the TCRalpha cDNA and the TCRbeta cDNA were taken through two nested PCRs, lasting approximately 16 and 9 cycles. TCRdb reprocessed the 5' RACE reads and reports one entry per CDR3 protein, with no DNA. This sample's clone table lists tens of thousands of distinct CDR3 sequences. The V gene is TRBV6-5, the J gene TRBJ1-3; TCRdb's D call of TRBD1 is untestable without DNA. The source of this sequence is a human donor with ulcerative colitis or Crohn's disease, or a healthy co-twin of an affected twin (not recorded which). Sequences were obtained from blood. The CDR3 region is CASSYDRVSGNTIYF.